This TCR beta chain appears in the sequencing data of a study of T cell responses to AZD1222 COVID-19 vaccine. The study, taken as a whole, reports: Repertoire sampling was restricted to post-peak T cell response timepoints. The study found vaccine-associated CD4 TCRs spanning spike, dominant at 160-218 and 743-854. The study identified only five to seven AZD1222 recipients as seropositive at baseline. Reportedly, close to half of spike-specific TCRs are directed against unmutated variant regions.

This clone was recorded many times. Its antigen remains unidentified. This table comes from immunoSEQ multiplex PCR, and its TCRdb copy is limited to in-frame clones, with some not included. This sample has around 120,000 clones, with 80% to 90% found just once. Germline lookup yields CDR1 SGHRS and CDR2 YFSETQ. V lost 4 bases and J lost 0, with 14 bases in between. CDR3 length equals 16 residues. The clonotype originates from an adult in good health. This sequence joins TRBV5-1 and TRBJ1-3; possible D gene TRBD1, 5 bases. This sample comprised peripheral blood, obtained on day 0 of MenACWY control vaccination. The CDR3 coding sequence is TGCGCCAGCAGCCCCCCGAGCGGGGCCTCTGGAAACACCATATATTTT. This codes for CASSPPSGASGNTIYF. Full variable domain (missing parts from reference TRBV5-1 and TRBJ1-3): KAGVTQTPRYLIKTRGQQVTLSCSPISGHRSVSWYQQTPGQGLQFLFEYFSETQRNKGNFPGRFSGRQFSNSRSEMNVSTLELGDSALYLCASSPPSGASGNTIYFGEGSWLTVV.